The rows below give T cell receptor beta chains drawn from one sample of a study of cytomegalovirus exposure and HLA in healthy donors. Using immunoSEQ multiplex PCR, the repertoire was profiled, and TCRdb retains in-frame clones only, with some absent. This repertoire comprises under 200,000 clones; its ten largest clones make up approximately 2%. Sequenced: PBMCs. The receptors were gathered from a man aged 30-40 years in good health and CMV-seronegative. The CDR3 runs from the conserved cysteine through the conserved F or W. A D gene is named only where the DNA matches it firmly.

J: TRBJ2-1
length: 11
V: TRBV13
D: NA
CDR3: CASSLGLEQFF
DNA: TGTGCCAGCAGCTTAGGCCTCGAGCAGTTCTTC

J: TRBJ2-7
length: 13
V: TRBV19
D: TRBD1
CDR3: CASSTQGAYEQYF
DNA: TGTGCCAGTAGCACACAGGGGGCTTACGAGCAGTACTTC

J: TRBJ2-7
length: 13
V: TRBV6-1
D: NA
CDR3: CASSEARLSEQYF
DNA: TGTGCCAGCAGTGAAGCGCGACTGTCCGAGCAGTACTTC

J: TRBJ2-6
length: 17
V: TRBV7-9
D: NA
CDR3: CASSLYEVDSGANVLTF
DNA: TGTGCCAGCAGCTTATATGAGGTAGACTCTGGGGCCAACGTCCTGACTTTC

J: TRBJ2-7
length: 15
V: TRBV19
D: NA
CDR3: CASSIEQGNSYEQYF
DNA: TGTGCCAGTAGTATCGAACAGGGAAACTCCTACGAGCAGTACTTC

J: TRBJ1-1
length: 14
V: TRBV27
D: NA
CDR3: CASSVGSLGTEAFF
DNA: TGTGCCAGCAGTGTCGGGAGCTTGGGGACTGAAGCTTTCTTT

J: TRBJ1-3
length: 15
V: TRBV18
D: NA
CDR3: CASSPRQASGNTIYF
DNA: TGTGCCAGCTCACCACGACAAGCCTCTGGAAACACCATATATTTT

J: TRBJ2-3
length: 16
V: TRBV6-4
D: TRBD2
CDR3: CASSDSPSGVTDTQYF
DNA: TGTGCCAGCAGTGACTCCCCTAGCGGGGTCACAGATACGCAGTATTTT

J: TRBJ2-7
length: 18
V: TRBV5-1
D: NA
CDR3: CASSLYGGRGGFSYEQYF
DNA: TGCGCCAGCAGCCTGTACGGTGGGAGAGGGGGATTCTCCTACGAGCAGTACTTC

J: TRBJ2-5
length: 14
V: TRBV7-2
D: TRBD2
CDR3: CASSLGTSAETQYF
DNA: TGTGCCAGCAGCCTAGGGACTAGCGCAGAGACCCAGTACTTC

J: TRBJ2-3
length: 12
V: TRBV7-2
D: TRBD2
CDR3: CASNDSGNTQYF
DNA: TGTGCCAGCAACGATAGCGGGAATACGCAGTATTTT

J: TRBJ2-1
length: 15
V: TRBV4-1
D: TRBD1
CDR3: CASSQVLQGLNEQFF
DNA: TGCGCCAGCAGCCAAGTCTTACAGGGGTTGAATGAGCAGTTCTTC